These T cell receptor beta chains were read from a single sample in a study of blood T cell repertoires in COVID-19. Some clones are missing from TCRdb's copy, which holds only in-frame ones; the method was immunoSEQ multiplex PCR. The sample has about 61,000 clones, about 89% seen once; the top ten hold 6% to 7%. Sequenced: peripheral blood. These receptors all come from a man between 60 and 75 years old with acute or convalescent COVID-19. The CDR3 runs from the conserved cysteine through the conserved F or W. A D gene is named only where the DNA matches it firmly. Clone size appears in some rows only: once, few, many, or a class for an expanded clone.

v_gene	j_gene	abundance	d_gene	CDR3aa	CDR3nt
TRBV27	TRBJ2-1	.	TRBD2	CASRIPSSGGNNEQFF	TGTGCCAGCAGGATCCCCTCTAGCGGGGGGAACAATGAGCAGTTCTTC
TRBV19	TRBJ1-5	.	.	CASSPRGGGGNQPQHF	TGTGCCAGTAGTCCGCGTGGGGGGGGAGGCAATCAGCCCCAGCATTTT
TRBV18	TRBJ1-1	.	.	CASSPRGIISEAFF	TGTGCCAGCTCACCTCGGGGTATAATATCTGAAGCTTTCTTT
TRBV4-3	TRBJ1-1	.	.	CASSQEGAEAFF	TGCGCCAGCAGCCAAGAAGGAGCCGAAGCTTTCTTT
TRBV5-1	TRBJ2-7	.	TRBD1	CASSLITGQVDEQYF	TGCGCCAGCAGCCTGATTACAGGACAGGTGGACGAGCAGTACTTC
TRBV18	TRBJ2-5	.	TRBD2	CASSPGTSGAWTQYF	TGTGCCAGCTCACCTGGGACTAGCGGGGCCTGGACCCAGTACTTC
TRBV7-9	TRBJ2-2	.	TRBD2	CASIKSGLAVTGELFF	TGTGCCAGCATCAAATCCGGACTAGCGGTAACCGGGGAGCTGTTTTTT
TRBV4-3	TRBJ1-2	.	.	CASSQDTGLYYGYTF	TGCGCCAGCAGCCAAGATACGGGTCTTTACTATGGCTACACCTTC
TRBV2	TRBJ1-2	.	TRBD1	CASRYTGTGDGGYTF	TGTGCCAGCAGATACACCGGGACAGGGGACGGCGGCTACACCTTC
TRBV12-5	TRBJ1-3	.	.	CASGSESADHYSGNTIYF	TGTGCTAGTGGTTCGGAGTCGGCGGATCATTACTCTGGAAACACCATATATTTT
TRBV29-1	TRBJ1-3	.	.	CSASGGAHSGNTIYF	TGCAGCGCAAGTGGAGGGGCCCACTCTGGAAACACCATATATTTT
TRBV6-6	TRBJ1-5	.	TRBD1	CASSTADRQNQPQHF	TGTGCCAGCAGTACGGCGGACAGGCAGAATCAGCCCCAGCATTTT
TRBV3-1/TRBV3-2	TRBJ1-2	.	.	CASSQDHSSNYGYTF	TGTGCCAGCAGCCAAGATCACAGTTCAAACTATGGCTACACCTTC
TRBV4-1	TRBJ1-5	.	.	CASSQDQVSNQPQHF	TGCGCCAGCAGCCAAGATCAGGTTAGCAATCAGCCCCAGCATTTT
TRBV24-1	TRBJ1-5	.	.	CATSDGQSTYQPQHF	TGTGCCACCAGTGATGGACAGTCAACGTATCAGCCCCAGCATTTT
TRBV7-9	TRBJ1-3	.	.	CASTLMAGGEKLGNTIYF	TGTGCCAGCACTCTCATGGCGGGGGGCGAGAAGCTCGGAAACACCATATATTTT
TRBV5-1	TRBJ1-6	few	TRBD1	CASSLEEGQLYNSPLHF	TGCGCCAGCAGCTTGGAAGAGGGACAGCTCTATAATTCACCCCTCCACTTT
TRBV6-5	TRBJ2-7	.	TRBD2	CASSPSRTSSYEQYF	TGTGCCAGCAGCCCCTCCAGGACTAGCTCCTACGAGCAGTACTTC
TRBV25-1	TRBJ2-1	.	TRBD2	CATTGERGSSNEQFF	TGTGCCACTACGGGGGAGCGGGGGTCAAGCAATGAGCAGTTCTTC
TRBV7-9	TRBJ1-2	.	TRBD1	CASSPRQGLDDNYGYTF	TGTGCCAGCAGCCCCCGACAGGGCCTCGACGATAACTATGGCTACACCTTC
TRBV7-2	TRBJ2-5	.	.	CASGGTYRGETQYF	TGTGCCAGCGGCGGGACCTACCGAGGGGAGACCCAGTACTTC
TRBV4-3	TRBJ2-4	.	TRBD1	CASSQDAPGTGGAGNIQYF	TGCGCCAGCAGCCAAGATGCCCCCGGGACAGGGGGCGCGGGTAACATTCAGTACTTC
TRBV24-1	TRBJ2-7	.	TRBD1	CATSDGGLGTGAPYEQYF	TGTGCCACCAGTGATGGGGGTCTTGGGACAGGGGCACCTTACGAGCAGTACTTC
TRBV24-1	TRBJ2-2	once	TRBD2	CATSGGGSGELFF	TGTGCCACCAGTGGGGGGGGATCCGGGGAGCTGTTTTTT
TRBV3-1/TRBV3-2	TRBJ1-2	.	TRBD1	CASSQPGQDSGYTF	TGTGCCAGCAGCCAACCCGGACAGGACTCTGGCTACACCTTC
TRBV7-8	TRBJ2-5	once	TRBD2	CASTSYQAGAQETQYF	TGTGCCAGCACCTCATACCAAGCGGGGGCCCAAGAGACCCAGTACTTC
TRBV6-2/TRBV6-3	TRBJ2-5	.	TRBD2	CASSYTAGEPRGAQYF	TGTGCCAGCAGTTACACAGCGGGGGAACCACGGGGGGCCCAGTACTTC
TRBV10-3	TRBJ1-2	.	.	CAITPDNYGYTF	TGTGCCATCACCCCAGATAACTATGGCTACACCTTC
TRBV25-1	TRBJ1-4	once	.	CASSGPASGKLFF	TGTGCCAGCAGTGGTCCTGCCTCCGGAAAACTGTTTTTT
TRBV3-1/TRBV3-2	TRBJ2-7	once	.	CASSSGYEQYF	TGTGCCAGCAGCTCGGGATACGAGCAGTACTTC
TRBV11-1	TRBJ2-7	.	TRBD1	CASSLDRGSYEQYF	TGTGCCAGCAGCTTGGACAGGGGGTCCTACGAGCAGTACTTC
TRBV10-2	TRBJ1-1	.	.	CASSPGGRTEAFF	TGCGCCAGCAGCCCGGGGGGGCGCACTGAAGCTTTCTTT
TRBV7-8	TRBJ1-1	once	TRBD1	CASSRVTGDTEAFF	TGTGCCAGCAGCCGGGTAACAGGGGACACTGAAGCTTTCTTT
TRBV30	TRBJ1-2	.	TRBD1	CAFNRDRPYGYTF	TGTGCCTTCAACCGGGACAGACCCTATGGCTACACCTTC
TRBV3-1/TRBV3-2	TRBJ1-2	.	.	CASSQLTIDRHGYTF	TGTGCCAGCAGCCAACTAACGATCGACAGGCATGGCTACACCTTC
TRBV11-2	TRBJ2-5	.	TRBD1	CASSSGQGEETQYF	TGTGCCAGCAGCTCGGGACAGGGGGAAGAGACCCAGTACTTC
TRBV11-1	TRBJ1-2	.	.	CASSPPGPGGYTF	TGTGCCAGCAGCCCACCAGGTCCCGGTGGCTACACCTTC
TRBV19	TRBJ1-5	once	.	CASSVAGNQPQHF	TGTGCCAGTAGTGTCGCAGGAAATCAGCCCCAGCATTTT
TRBV6-5	TRBJ2-5	.	TRBD2	CASGLLAGMRETQYF	TGTGCCAGCGGATTACTAGCGGGAATGCGGGAGACCCAGTACTTC
TRBV3-1/TRBV3-2	TRBJ1-1	.	.	CASSQVRSNTEAFF	TGTGCCAGCAGCCAAGTACGGAGTAACACTGAAGCTTTCTTT
TRBV30	TRBJ1-1	.	TRBD1	CAWTGGTGTEAFF	TGTGCCTGGACCGGAGGGACAGGAACAGAAGCTTTCTTT
TRBV3-1/TRBV3-2	TRBJ2-7	.	.	CASSQEVSRVTYEQYF	TGTGCCAGCAGCCAAGAAGTAAGCAGGGTCACCTACGAGCAGTACTTC
TRBV11-2	TRBJ2-2	.	.	CASDGGLRTGELFF	TGTGCCAGCGATGGGGGCCTCAGGACCGGGGAGCTGTTTTTT
TRBV18	TRBJ1-1	.	.	CASSPPGGNTEAFF	TGTGCCAGCTCACCACCAGGGGGAAACACTGAAGCTTTCTTT
TRBV5-6	TRBJ2-1	.	TRBD2	CASSLAPSGGDEQFF	TGTGCCAGCAGCTTGGCCCCTAGCGGGGGAGATGAGCAGTTCTTC
TRBV25-1	TRBJ1-2	.	.	CAHGDTFGYTF	TGTGCCCACGGGGATACCTTTGGCTACACCTTC
TRBV4-2	TRBJ2-7	few	TRBD2	CASRHRTSGGYEQYF	TGTGCCAGCAGACATCGGACTAGCGGGGGTTACGAGCAGTACTTC
TRBV11-2	TRBJ2-1	.	.	CASSKDRLGIHEQFF	TGTGCCAGCAGCAAAGACAGGTTGGGGATCCATGAGCAGTTCTTC
TRBV5-1	TRBJ2-1	.	TRBD2	CASSWAATSGYNEQFF	TGCGCCAGCAGCTGGGCGGCGACTAGCGGGTACAATGAGCAGTTCTTC
TRBV5-8	TRBJ1-2	.	TRBD1	CASSHPGTGFSYGYTF	TGTGCCAGCAGCCATCCCGGGACAGGCTTTTCCTATGGCTACACCTTC
TRBV6-1	TRBJ1-1	.	.	CASSEGTLWSTEAFF	TGTGCCAGCAGTGAAGGGACATTATGGAGCACTGAAGCTTTCTTT
TRBV3-1/TRBV3-2	TRBJ1-1	.	.	CASSQESRNTEAFF	TGTGCCAGCAGCCAAGAGTCGAGGAACACTGAAGCTTTCTTT
TRBV9	TRBJ1-1	.	TRBD1	CASSAGTGTTEAFF	TGTGCCAGCAGCGCCGGGACAGGGACCACTGAAGCTTTCTTT
TRBV7-2	TRBJ2-2	once	TRBD2	CASSLVPGGTTGELFF	TGTGCCAGCAGCTTAGTCCCGGGGGGGACCACCGGGGAGCTGTTTTTT
TRBV30	TRBJ1-6	.	TRBD1	CAWKDRGLRNSPLHF	TGTGCCTGGAAGGACAGGGGGCTACGGAATTCACCCCTCCACTTT
TRBV6-5	TRBJ1-1	.	.	CASKGEGNTEAFF	TGTGCCAGCAAGGGGGAAGGGAACACTGAAGCTTTCTTT
TRBV15	TRBJ1-2	few	TRBD1	CATSRDSGGQADGYTF	TGTGCCACCAGCAGAGATAGCGGAGGACAGGCGGATGGCTACACCTTC
TRBV15	TRBJ1-1	once	TRBD1	CATSRGTGTGAEAFF	TGTGCCACCAGCAGAGGGACAGGGACCGGGGCTGAAGCTTTCTTT